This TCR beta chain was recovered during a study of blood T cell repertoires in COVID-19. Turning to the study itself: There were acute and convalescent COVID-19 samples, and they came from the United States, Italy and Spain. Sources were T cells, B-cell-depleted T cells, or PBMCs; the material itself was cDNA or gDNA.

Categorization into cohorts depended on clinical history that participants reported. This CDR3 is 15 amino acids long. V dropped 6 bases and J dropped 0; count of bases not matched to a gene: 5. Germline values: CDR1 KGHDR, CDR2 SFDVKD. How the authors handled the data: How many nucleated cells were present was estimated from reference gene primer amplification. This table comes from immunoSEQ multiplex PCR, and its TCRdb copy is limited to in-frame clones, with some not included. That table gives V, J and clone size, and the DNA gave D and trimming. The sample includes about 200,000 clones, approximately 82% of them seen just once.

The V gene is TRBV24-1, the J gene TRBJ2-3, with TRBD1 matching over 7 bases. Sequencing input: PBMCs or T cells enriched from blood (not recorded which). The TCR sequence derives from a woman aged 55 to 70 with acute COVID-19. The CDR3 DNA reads TGTGCCACCAGTACGACAGGGACCAGCACAGATACGCAGTATTTT. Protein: CATSTTGTSTDTQYF.